One and the same sample provided the 10 T cell receptor beta chains below, sequenced in a study of response to subunit inactivated influenza vaccine. Each CDR3 protein is one row after TCRdb ran MiXCR on the RT-PCR reads. The data show about 780,000 distinct CDR3 sequences, with under 20% seen just once and 11% held by the top ten. The material sequenced was PBMCs from blood, taken about 5 days after vaccination. The receptors derive from a man in his forties or fifties who received an inactivated influenza vaccine.

This clonotype was seen more than once but under ten times. The chain has TRBV5-1 and TRBJ2-2; a possible D gene is TRBD2 (5 bases). Germline CDR1 and CDR2: SGHRS and YFSETQ. The germline V and J ends were trimmed by 7 bases and 3 bases, with 13 bases remaining between them. CDR3 length: 14 amino acids. This chain's CDR3 is CASLGLGYTGELFF. The CDR3 bases are TGCGCCAGCCTCGGACTCGGATACACCGGGGAGCTGTTTTTT.

In this sample, this clonotype turned up a few times. The rearrangement uses TRBV15 and TRBJ2-2; 9 nucleotides line up with TRBD1. The junction had 3 bases not matched to a gene; V was cut back by 2 bases and J by 5 bases. The CDR3 spans 15 residues. The V gene's germline CDR1 is LNHNV and CDR2 YYDKDF (reference sequence). The CDR3 loop is CATSRLGQGTGELFF. The CDR3 DNA reads as TGTGCCACCAGCAGATTAGGACAGGGGACCGGGGAGCTGTTTTTT.

The sample holds many counts of this clonotype. The rearrangement uses TRBV25-1 and TRBJ2-7; D perhaps matches TRBD1 (6 bases). CDR1 and CDR2 from the germline V gene are MGHDK and SYGVNS. The CDR3 loop spans 13 amino acids. The ends were cut back, 2 bases at V and 5 bases at J, with 10 bases in the middle. CDR3: CASSETGLDEQYF. CDR3 nucleotides: TGTGCCAGCAGTGAAACAGGGCTGGACGAGCAGTACTTC.

The chain joins TRBV20-1 to TRBJ2-3, with TRBD2 as a possible D gene (5 bases). In germline, CDR1 is DFQATT, CDR2 SNEGSKA (reference sequence). The CDR3 is 15 amino acids. Trimming took 4 bases from V and 2 from J, leaving 16 bases between them. The CDR3 protein is CSATRPTTYTDTQYF. As DNA, the CDR3 is TGCAGTGCTACTAGGCCGACTACCTACACAGATACGCAGTATTTT.

This clonotype came up many times. V usage is TRBV12-3 or TRBV12-4 and J usage is TRBJ2-1, with D possibly TRBD2 on 5 matching bases. Deletions cut 6 bases from V and 9 bases from J, with 18 bases between. This CDR3 is 14 amino acids long. The CDR3 DNA is TGTGCCAGCAGCCTAAGGACTCACGGTGGTGAGCAGTTCTTC. Amino acid sequence: CASSLRTHGGEQFF.

The chain uses TRBV5-1 and TRBJ1-4, with 10 positions matching TRBD1. J gave up 6 bases and V 7 bases, and 6 bases lay outside the gene matches. This CDR3 comprises 14 residues. CDR1 is SGHRS and CDR2 is YFSETQ in the germline V gene. The chain's CDR3 is CASASGTGDEKLFF. CDR3 nucleotides: TGCGCCAGCGCCTCCGGGACAGGGGATGAAAAACTGTTTTTT.

The chain combines TRBV28 with TRBJ2-2, with 7 bases that match TRBD1. The germline gives CDR1 MDHEN, CDR2 SYDVKM. With V trimmed by 1 base and J by 5 bases, 7 bases remained unmatched. The CDR3 has 16 amino acids. Written as DNA, the CDR3 is TGTGCCAGCAGTTTATCTCTACAGGGGTGGACCGGGGAGCTGTTTTTT. Translated: CASSLSLQGWTGELFF.

This clonotype was counted a few times. The V call is TRBV12-3 or TRBV12-4, the J call TRBJ1-2; the D gene is possibly TRBD1 (5 bases). CDR3 length equals 15 residues. V was shortened by 3 bases and J by 4 bases, with 15 bases between the two germline ends. The CDR3 here is CASSFSGGVVYGYTF. The CDR3 DNA reads as TGTGCCAGCAGTTTCAGCGGGGGAGTTGTCTATGGCTACACCTTC.

This clonotype was found a few times. This chain joins TRBV27 and TRBJ2-7; D gene uncertain. Trimming took off 3 bases at V and 5 bases at J, with 14 bases between the two ends. The CDR3 runs 14 residues. Germline V gives CDR1 MNHEY, CDR2 SMNVEV (reference sequence). The CDR3 DNA follows: TGTGCCAGCAGTTTTACCCACCGGCTAGACGAGCAGTACTTC. Protein: CASSFTHRLDEQYF.

This clonotype appeared many times. In DNA, the CDR3 is TGTGCCAGCAGCTTAGGCTACGGAGAGACCCAGTACTTC. Translation gives CASSLGYGETQYF. The J gene is TRBJ2-5, the V gene TRBV11-2; D not resolved. The germline gives CDR1 SGHAT, CDR2 FQNNGV. This CDR3 is built from 13 residues. Trimming left V 1 base short and J 4 bases short, with 7 bases between.